Here is one T cell receptor beta chain with its context. The same CDR3 can be traced to other DNA sequences in this sample. V shed 6 bases and J 2 bases; nucleotides not matched to a gene: 3. Germline CDR1 SQVTM, CDR2 ANQGSEA. This CDR3 contains 12 residues. The sample originates from a study of control samples from healthy donors and cancer patients. Clones were read by immunoSEQ multiplex PCR, and TCRdb kept only the in-frame ones, dropping some. Here the sample spans about 150,000 clones, 85% to 90% being singletons. Sequenced input: blood. This TCR was recovered from a man aged 18 to 30 in good health. The gene calls are TRBV29-1 and TRBJ1-1, with 7 bases that match TRBD1. The DNA for the CDR3 is TGCAGCGTGGGGGACAGAAACACTGAAGCTTTCTTT. Translating it yields CSVGDRNTEAFF.